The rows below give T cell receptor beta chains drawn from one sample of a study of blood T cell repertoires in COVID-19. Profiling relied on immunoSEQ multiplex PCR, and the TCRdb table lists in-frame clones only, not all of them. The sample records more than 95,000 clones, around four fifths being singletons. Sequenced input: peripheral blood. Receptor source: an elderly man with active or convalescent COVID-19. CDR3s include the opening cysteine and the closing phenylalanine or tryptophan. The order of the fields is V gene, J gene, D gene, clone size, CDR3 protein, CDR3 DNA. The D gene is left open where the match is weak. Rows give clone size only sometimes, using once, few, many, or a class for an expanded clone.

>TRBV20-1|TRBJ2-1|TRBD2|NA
CSASSVAGAYNEQFF
TGCAGTGCTAGTTCGGTAGCGGGGGCCTACAATGAGCAGTTCTTC
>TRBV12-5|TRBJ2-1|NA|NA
CASGLHSNNEQFF
TGTGCTAGTGGCCTGCACAGCAACAATGAGCAGTTCTTC
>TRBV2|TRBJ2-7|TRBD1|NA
CASSPTGTGSYEQYF
TGTGCCAGCAGTCCGACCGGGACAGGGTCCTACGAGCAGTACTTC
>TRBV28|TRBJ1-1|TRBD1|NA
CASSLGWTGVTEAFF
TGTGCCAGCAGTTTAGGCTGGACAGGGGTGACTGAAGCTTTCTTT
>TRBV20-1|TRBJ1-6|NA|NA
CSASRGSPLHF
TGCAGTGCTAGCAGGGGATCACCCCTCCACTTT
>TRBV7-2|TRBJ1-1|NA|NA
CASSTSAQGYTEAFF
TGTGCCAGCAGCACCTCTGCCCAGGGGTACACTGAAGCTTTCTTT
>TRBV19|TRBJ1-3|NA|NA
CASIGWSGNTIYF
TGTGCCAGTATCGGGTGGAGTGGAAACACCATATATTTT
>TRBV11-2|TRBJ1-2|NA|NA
CASSQNWALYGYTF
TGTGCCAGCAGCCAAAACTGGGCGCTCTATGGCTACACCTTC
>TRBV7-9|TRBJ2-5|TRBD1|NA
CASSLFRDSQYF
TGTGCCAGCAGCTTATTCCGGGACAGTCAGTACTTC
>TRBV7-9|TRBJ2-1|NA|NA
CASSLAVIDNEQFF
TGTGCCAGCAGCTTAGCCGTAATTGACAATGAGCAGTTCTTC
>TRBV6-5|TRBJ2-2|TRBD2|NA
CATVGLAANTGELFF
TGTGCCACCGTCGGACTAGCGGCGAACACCGGGGAGCTGTTTTTT
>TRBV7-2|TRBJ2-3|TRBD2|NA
CASSPYRAGLDTQYF
TGTGCCAGCAGCCCCTATAGAGCGGGGTTAGATACGCAGTATTTT
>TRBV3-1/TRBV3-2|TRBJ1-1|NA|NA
CASTLRGMSNTEAFF
TGTGCCAGCACCCTTCGCGGGATGTCGAACACTGAAGCTTTCTTT
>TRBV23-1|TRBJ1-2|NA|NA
CASRPDSLMACYGYTF
TGCGCCAGCAGGCCTGACTCGTTGATGGCTTGCTATGGCTACACCTTC
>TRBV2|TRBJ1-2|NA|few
CASIPREGFDYGYTF
TGTGCCAGCATCCCTAGGGAGGGGTTTGACTATGGCTACACCTTC
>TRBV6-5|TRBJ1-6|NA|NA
CASIIQDGLNSPLHF
TGTGCCAGCATCATCCAGGATGGCTTAAATTCACCCCTCCACTTT
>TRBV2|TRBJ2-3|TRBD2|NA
CASSLGLAGDTQYF
TGTGCCAGCAGTTTAGGACTAGCGGGGGATACGCAGTATTTT
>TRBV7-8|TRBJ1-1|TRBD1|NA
CASSLTGSEALDTEAFF
TGTGCCAGCAGCTTGACAGGGTCCGAAGCTCTGGACACTGAAGCTTTCTTT
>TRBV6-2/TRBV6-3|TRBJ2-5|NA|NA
CASSSRWAGQETQYF
TGTGCCAGCAGTTCTCGGTGGGCGGGGCAAGAGACCCAGTACTTC
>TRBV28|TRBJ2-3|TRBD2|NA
CASNPSGGTDTQYF
TGTGCCAGCAACCCCTCGGGGGGGACAGATACGCAGTATTTT
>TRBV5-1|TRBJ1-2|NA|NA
CARSPGGSDYGYTF
TGCGCCCGCAGCCCGGGGGGGTCGGACTATGGCTACACCTTC
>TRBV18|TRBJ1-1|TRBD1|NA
CASSLARQGWDTEAFF
TGTGCCAGCTCACTTGCAAGACAGGGGTGGGACACTGAAGCTTTCTTT
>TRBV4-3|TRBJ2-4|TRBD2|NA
CASSQHRASERGIAKNIQYF
TGCGCCAGCAGCCAACACCGCGCTTCGGAGCGGGGGATAGCCAAAAACATTCAGTACTTC
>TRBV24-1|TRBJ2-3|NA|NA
CATSDQQGIGTQYF
TGTGCCACCAGTGATCAACAGGGTATCGGTACGCAGTATTTT
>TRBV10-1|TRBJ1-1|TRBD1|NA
CASRNSDRGPLRTEAFF
TGCGCCAGTCGAAACTCGGACAGGGGGCCTTTGAGGACTGAAGCTTTCTTT
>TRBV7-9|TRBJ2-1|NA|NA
CAGGHGGEQFF
TGTGCCGGGGGCCATGGGGGTGAGCAGTTCTTC
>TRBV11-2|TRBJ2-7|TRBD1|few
CASSSTGQSSYEQYF
TGTGCCAGCAGTTCAACGGGACAGAGTTCCTACGAGCAGTACTTC
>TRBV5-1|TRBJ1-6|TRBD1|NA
CASSLGDRADSPLHF
TGCGCCAGCAGCTTGGGGGACAGGGCCGATTCACCCCTCCACTTT
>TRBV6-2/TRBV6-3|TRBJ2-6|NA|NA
CASSYDRWTDRSGANVLTF
TGTGCCAGCAGTTACGACAGGTGGACAGACCGCTCTGGGGCCAACGTCCTGACTTTC
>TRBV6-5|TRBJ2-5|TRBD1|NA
CASSHIQGAEETQYF
TGTGCCAGCAGCCACATACAGGGGGCTGAAGAGACCCAGTACTTC
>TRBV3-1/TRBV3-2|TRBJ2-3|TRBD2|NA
CASSQDRGETQYF
TGTGCCAGCAGCCAAGATCGGGGGGAGACGCAGTATTTT
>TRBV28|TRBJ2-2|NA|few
CASHFPNTGELFF
TGTGCCAGCCACTTCCCGAACACCGGGGAGCTGTTTTTT
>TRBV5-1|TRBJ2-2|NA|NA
CASSLLAGGTGELFF
TGCGCCAGCAGCTTGTTGGCAGGGGGGACCGGGGAGCTGTTTTTT
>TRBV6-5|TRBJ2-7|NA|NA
CASSYRGLGTYEQYF
TGTGCCAGCAGTTATAGAGGGCTTGGGACCTACGAGCAGTACTTC
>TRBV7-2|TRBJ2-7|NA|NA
CASSSGTNVLNEQYF
TGTGCCAGCAGCTCCGGGACAAACGTTCTGAACGAGCAGTACTTC
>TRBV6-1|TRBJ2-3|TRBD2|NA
CASSAPSRAGGTDTQYF
TGTGCCAGCAGTGCCCCCTCTCGGGCGGGGGGCACAGATACGCAGTATTTT
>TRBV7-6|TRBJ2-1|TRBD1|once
CASSLVSPGQGGEQFF
TGTGCCAGCAGCTTAGTATCCCCAGGACAGGGCGGCGAGCAGTTCTTC
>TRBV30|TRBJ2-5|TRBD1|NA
CAWSRQGSGETQYF
TGTGCCTGGAGTAGACAGGGTTCAGGAGAGACCCAGTACTTC
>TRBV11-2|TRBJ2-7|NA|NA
CASSQDRPYEQYF
TGTGCCAGCAGCCAAGACAGACCCTACGAGCAGTACTTC
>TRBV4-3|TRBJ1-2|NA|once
CASSQDWRADYGYTF
TGCGCCAGCAGCCAAGATTGGCGAGCGGACTATGGCTACACCTTC
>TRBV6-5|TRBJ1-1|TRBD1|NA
CASHRGTGEAAFF
TGTGCCAGCCACCGTGGCACAGGGGAAGCAGCTTTCTTT